The T cell receptor beta chain under discussion was sequenced for a study of blood T cells in healthy people across ages. Study-wide results and limits: Lack of knowledge of donor CMV status possibly confounded expanded clonotype changes. Getting older went along with TCR beta diversity per million T cells dropping roughly linearly.

As to this clonotype: Its antigen remains unknown.

This CDR3 is 13 amino acids long. Per the germline V gene, CDR1 is GTSNPN and CDR2 is SVGIG (reference sequence). Trimming shortened V by 1 base and J by 3 bases, and 10 bases separated the two germline ends. Next came a second PCR, run for roughly 6 to 11 cycles, which used a sample-barcoded 5' primer along with a J-beta primer mix. Sequencing of every sample gave 2.5 million or more CDR3-containing paired-end reads. From the 5' RACE reads, TCRdb called clonotypes with MiXCR, one entry per CDR3 protein. This repertoire shows about 770,000 distinct CDR3 sequences, roughly 44% found once; its top ten account for roughly 18%.

The sample consisted of blood. This sequence was found in a man between 60 and 70 years old in good health. The V gene is TRBV30, the J gene TRBJ2-7; D not resolved. The CDR3 loop is CAWSDGHHYEQYF. CDR3 bases: TGTGCCTGGAGTGACGGGCACCACTACGAGCAGTACTTC.